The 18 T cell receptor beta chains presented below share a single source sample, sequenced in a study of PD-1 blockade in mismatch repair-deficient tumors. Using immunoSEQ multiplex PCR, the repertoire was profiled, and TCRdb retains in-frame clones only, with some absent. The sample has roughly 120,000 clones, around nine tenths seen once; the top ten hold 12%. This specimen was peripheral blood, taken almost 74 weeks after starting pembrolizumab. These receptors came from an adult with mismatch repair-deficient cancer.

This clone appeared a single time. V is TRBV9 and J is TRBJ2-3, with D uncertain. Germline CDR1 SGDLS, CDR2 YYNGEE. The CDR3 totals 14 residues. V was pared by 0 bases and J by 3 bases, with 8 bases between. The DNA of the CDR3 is TGTGCCAGCAGCGTAGCTCTCCAAACAGATACGCAGTATTTT. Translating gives CASSVALQTDTQYF.

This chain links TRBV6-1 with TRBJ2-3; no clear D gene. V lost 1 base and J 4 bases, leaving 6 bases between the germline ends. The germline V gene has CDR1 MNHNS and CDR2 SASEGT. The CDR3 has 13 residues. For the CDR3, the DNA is TGTGCCAGCAGTGAAGGGGTCCCAGATACGCAGTATTTT. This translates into CASSEGVPDTQYF.

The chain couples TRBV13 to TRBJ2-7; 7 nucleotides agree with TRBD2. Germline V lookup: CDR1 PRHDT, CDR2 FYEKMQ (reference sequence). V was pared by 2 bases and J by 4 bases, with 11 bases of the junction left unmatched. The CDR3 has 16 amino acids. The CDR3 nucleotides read TGTGCCAGCAGCTTAAGAGGCGGGAGAACGATGTACGAGCAGTACTTC. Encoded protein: CASSLRGGRTMYEQYF.

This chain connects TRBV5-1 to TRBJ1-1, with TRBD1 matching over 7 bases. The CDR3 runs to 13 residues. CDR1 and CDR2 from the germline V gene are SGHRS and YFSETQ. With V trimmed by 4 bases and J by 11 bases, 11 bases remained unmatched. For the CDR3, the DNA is TGCGCCAGCAGCGGACTCGACAGGGCTGGGGCTTTCTTT. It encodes CASSGLDRAGAFF. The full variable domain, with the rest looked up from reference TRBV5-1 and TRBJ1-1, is KAGVTQTPRYLIKTRGQQVTLSCSPISGHRSVSWYQQTPGQGLQFLFEYFSETQRNKGNFPGRFSGRQFSNSRSEMNVSTLELGDSALYLCASSGLDRAGAFFGQGTRLTVV.

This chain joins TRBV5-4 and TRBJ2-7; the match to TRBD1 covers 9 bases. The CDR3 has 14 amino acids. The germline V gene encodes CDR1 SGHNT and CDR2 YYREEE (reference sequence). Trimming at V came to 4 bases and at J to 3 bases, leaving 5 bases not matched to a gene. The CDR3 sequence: CASSGGQGDYEQYF. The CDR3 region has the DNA TGTGCCAGCAGCGGGGGACAGGGAGACTACGAGCAGTACTTC.

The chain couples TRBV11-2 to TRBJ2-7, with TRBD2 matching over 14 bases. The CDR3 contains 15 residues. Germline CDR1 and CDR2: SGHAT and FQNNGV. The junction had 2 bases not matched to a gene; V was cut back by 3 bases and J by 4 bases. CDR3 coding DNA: TGTGCCAGCAGCTTCCGGACTAGCGGGAGGTACGAGCAGTACTTC. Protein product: CASSFRTSGRYEQYF.

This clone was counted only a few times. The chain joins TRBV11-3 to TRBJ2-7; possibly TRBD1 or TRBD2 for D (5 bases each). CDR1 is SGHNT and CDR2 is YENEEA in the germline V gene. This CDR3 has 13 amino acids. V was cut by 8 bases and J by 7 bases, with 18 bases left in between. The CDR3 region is CASATGTMGEQYF. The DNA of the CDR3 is TGTGCCAGCGCCACCGGGACGATGGGGGAGCAGTACTTC.

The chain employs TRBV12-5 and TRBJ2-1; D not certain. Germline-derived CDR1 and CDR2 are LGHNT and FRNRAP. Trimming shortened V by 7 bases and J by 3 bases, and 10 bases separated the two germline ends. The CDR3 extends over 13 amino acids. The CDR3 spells CASANSSYNEQFF. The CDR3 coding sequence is TGTGCTAGTGCCAACAGCAGCTACAATGAGCAGTTCTTC.

The CDR3 sequence: CASSQGSGTGLYEQYF. CDR3 in DNA: TGCGCCAGCAGCCAAGGATCGGGGACAGGGCTGTACGAGCAGTACTTC. This chain joins TRBV4-3 and TRBJ2-7; 9 positions agree with TRBD1. J lost 4 bases, V lost 1 base, and 8 bases had no gene match. Germline V CDR1 and CDR2: LGHNA, YSLEER. The CDR3 has 16 residues.

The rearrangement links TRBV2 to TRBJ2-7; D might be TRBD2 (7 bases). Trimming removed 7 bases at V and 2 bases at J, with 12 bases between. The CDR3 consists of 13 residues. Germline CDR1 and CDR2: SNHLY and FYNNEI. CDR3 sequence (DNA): TGTGCCAGCACTCGGGGGGCAACCTACGAGCAGTACTTC. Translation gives CASTRGATYEQYF.

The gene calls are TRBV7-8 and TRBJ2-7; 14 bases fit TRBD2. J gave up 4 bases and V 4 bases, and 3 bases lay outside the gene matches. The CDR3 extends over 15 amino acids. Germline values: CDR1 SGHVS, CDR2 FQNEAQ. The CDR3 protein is CASSSGLAGVYEQYF. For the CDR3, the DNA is TGTGCCAGCAGCTCGGGACTAGCGGGAGTATACGAGCAGTACTTC.

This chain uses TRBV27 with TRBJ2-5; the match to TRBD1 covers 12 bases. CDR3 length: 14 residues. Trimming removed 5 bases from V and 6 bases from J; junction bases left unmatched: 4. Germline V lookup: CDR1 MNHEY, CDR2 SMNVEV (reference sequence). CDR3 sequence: CASSPGQGAKTQYF. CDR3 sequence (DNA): TGTGCCAGCAGTCCGGGACAGGGGGCGAAGACCCAGTACTTC.

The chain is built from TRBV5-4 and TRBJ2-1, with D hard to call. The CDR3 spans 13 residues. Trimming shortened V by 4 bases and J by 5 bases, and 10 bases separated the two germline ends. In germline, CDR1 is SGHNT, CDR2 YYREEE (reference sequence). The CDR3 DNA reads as TGTGCCAGCAGCGGATTTAGAGACAATGAGCAGTTCTTC. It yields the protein CASSGFRDNEQFF.

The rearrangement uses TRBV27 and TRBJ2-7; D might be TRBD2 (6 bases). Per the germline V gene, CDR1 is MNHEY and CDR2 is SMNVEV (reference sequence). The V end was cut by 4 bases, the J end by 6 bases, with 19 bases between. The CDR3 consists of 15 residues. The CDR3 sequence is CASSSRDSPLGEQYF. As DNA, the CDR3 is TGTGCCAGCAGTTCCCGGGACTCCCCCTTGGGCGAGCAGTACTTC.

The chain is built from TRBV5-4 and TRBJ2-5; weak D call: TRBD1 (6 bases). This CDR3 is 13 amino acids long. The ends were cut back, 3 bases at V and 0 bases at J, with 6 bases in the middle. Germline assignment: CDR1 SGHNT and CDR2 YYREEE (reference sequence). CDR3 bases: TGTGCCAGCAGCTGGACAGACCAAGAGACCCAGTACTTC. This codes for CASSWTDQETQYF.

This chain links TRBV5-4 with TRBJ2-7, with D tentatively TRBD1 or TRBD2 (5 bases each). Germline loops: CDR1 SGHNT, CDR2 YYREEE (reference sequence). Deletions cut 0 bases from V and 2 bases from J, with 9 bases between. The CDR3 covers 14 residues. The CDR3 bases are TGTGCCAGCAGCTTGGGACAGCGGACCTACGAGCAGTACTTC. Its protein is CASSLGQRTYEQYF.

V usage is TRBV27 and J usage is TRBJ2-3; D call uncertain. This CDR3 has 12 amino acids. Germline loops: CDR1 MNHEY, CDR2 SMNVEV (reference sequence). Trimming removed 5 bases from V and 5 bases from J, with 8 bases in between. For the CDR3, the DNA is TGTGCCAGCAGTCCCGAAGGAGATACGCAGTATTTT. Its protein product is CASSPEGDTQYF.

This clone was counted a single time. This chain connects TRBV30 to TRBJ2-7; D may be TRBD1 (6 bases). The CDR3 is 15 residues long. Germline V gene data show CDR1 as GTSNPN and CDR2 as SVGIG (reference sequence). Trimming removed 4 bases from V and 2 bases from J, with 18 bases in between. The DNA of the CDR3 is TGTGCCTGGAAGAGGCGAGGGGACATAGCCTACGAGCAGTACTTC. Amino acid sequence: CAWKRRGDIAYEQYF.